The 8 T cell receptor beta chains in this list originate from one sample, sequenced in a study of T cells in Graves' hyperthyroidism and ophthalmopathy. RNA transcripts provided the source from which TCR beta CDR3 regions were amplified. The HTBI set primed first-round TCR CDR3 RT-PCR. TCRdb re-analysed the multiplex PCR reads in MiXCR, keeping a single row per CDR3 protein. This table has about 380,000 distinct CDR3 sequences, about a fifth appearing once. The sample consisted of blood. These receptors were obtained from a man younger than 30 with Graves' ophthalmopathy.

This clonotype was picked up a small number of times. The V gene is TRBV12-3 or TRBV12-4, the J gene TRBJ2-1; TRBD1 aligns across 8 bases. The CDR3 totals 14 residues. With V trimmed by 3 bases and J by 6 bases, 4 bases remained unmatched. The CDR3 loop reads CASSFRTGTNEQFF. The CDR3 bases are TGTGCCAGCAGTTTTCGGACAGGGACCAATGAGCAGTTCTTC.

This clonotype was seen only a few times. The rearrangement uses TRBV5-1 and TRBJ2-3; D is undetermined. This CDR3 is 15 amino acids long. Deletions cut 4 bases from V and 0 bases from J, with 12 bases between. Looked up from germline, CDR1 is SGHRS and CDR2 is YFSETQ. The CDR3 bases are TGCGCCAGCAGCCAGGACCTAATCAGCACAGATACGCAGTATTTT. As protein: CASSQDLISTDTQYF.

This clonotype was detected many times. The chain uses TRBV3-1 and TRBJ2-2; D is unresolved. V lost 3 bases to trimming and J lost 6 bases, with 11 bases between them. Germline CDR1 is LGHDT and CDR2 is YNNKEL (reference sequence). The length of the CDR3 is 14 residues. The CDR3 bases are TGTGCCAGCAGCCAGGGTCCATATTCCGGGGAGCTGTTTTTT. Protein sequence: CASSQGPYSGELFF.

This clonotype was seen at least ten times. J is TRBJ2-7 and V is TRBV28; 8 bases agree with TRBD1. The CDR3 is 14 residues long. Per germline, CDR1 MDHEN and CDR2 SYDVKM. Losses at the gene ends were 6 bases for V and 2 bases for J; bases not matched to a gene: 6. The CDR3 DNA reads TGTGCCAGCAGGGGGGCAGGGGGCACCTACGAGCAGTACTTC. It is translated as CASRGAGGTYEQYF. The full variable domain, rest sourced from reference TRBV28 and TRBJ2-7, is DVKVTQSSRYLVKRTGEKVFLECVQDMDHENMFWYRQDPGLGLRLIYFSYDVKMKEKGDIPEGYSVSREKKERFSLILESASTNQTSMYLCASRGAGGTYEQYFGPGTRLTVT.

The chain has TRBV13 and TRBJ2-3; D is unresolved. The CDR3 is made up of 12 amino acids. Trimming left V 5 bases short and J 2 bases short, with 5 bases between. Germline V gene sequence: CDR1 PRHDT, CDR2 FYEKMQ (reference sequence). CDR3 region: CASSIDTDTQYF. Here the CDR3 DNA reads TGTGCCAGCAGCATTGACACAGATACGCAGTATTTT.

The count of this clonotype is one. This chain uses TRBV5-1 with TRBJ2-3, with TRBD2 identical over 12 bases. V gave up 4 bases and J gave up 2 bases; unmatched junction bases: 14. The CDR3 has 19 amino acids. Germline V gene data show CDR1 as SGHRS and CDR2 as YFSETQ. The chain's CDR3 is CASSRFSSGGGPDTDTQYF. CDR3 coding DNA: TGCGCCAGCAGCAGGTTTTCTAGCGGGGGGGGTCCGGACACAGATACGCAGTATTTT.

There are many counts of this clonotype. The CDR3 coding sequence is TGTGCCAGCTCTCCTGGGCAAGGTGGCTACACCTTC. Protein: CASSPGQGGYTF. The chain employs TRBV27 and TRBJ1-2; D unresolved. The germline V gene encodes CDR1 MNHEY and CDR2 SMNVEV (reference sequence). The CDR3 length is 12 residues. The V gene lost 8 bases and the J gene lost 7 bases, with 14 bases spanning the gap.

This clonotype was found many times. This chain connects TRBV7-2 to TRBJ2-2; 9 bases map to TRBD2. The V segment lost 3 bases and the J segment 2 bases; nucleotides outside the gene matches: 4. The germline CDR1 and CDR2 sequences are SGHTA and FQGNSA. The CDR3 contains 16 residues. As DNA, the CDR3 is TGTGCCAGCAGCTTGCGGGGGGGTGTAAACACCGGGGAGCTGTTTTTT. It translates to CASSLRGGVNTGELFF.